Listed below are T cell receptor beta chains from one sample, sequenced in a study of CXCR3-negative and CXCR3-positive naive CD8 T cells. TCRdb re-called the 5' RACE reads; one entry per CDR3 protein, DNA not given. This sample's table reports approximately 83,000 distinct CDR3 sequences. Sequenced material: naive CXCR3- CD8+ T cells from blood. The receptors were sampled from a human donor in good health. Some clones in this sample may be carry-over from other donors' samples. The CDR3 runs from the conserved cysteine through the conserved F or W. Each record gives: J gene, V gene, CDR3 protein.

J: TRBJ2-1; V: TRBV9; CDR3: CASSVTGSADEQFF
J: TRBJ2-7; V: TRBV4-3; CDR3: CASSHKVDPSYEQYF
J: TRBJ2-5; V: TRBV28; CDR3: CASSFTGPVAQYF
J: TRBJ1-2; V: TRBV5-1; CDR3: CASSLEGTGVSLDGYTF
J: TRBJ2-7; V: TRBV5-6; CDR3: CASSLTVTGAGYEQYF
J: TRBJ1-5; V: TRBV19; CDR3: CATREGGFNQPQHF
J: TRBJ2-2; V: TRBV29-1; CDR3: CSVESGAWNTGELFF
J: TRBJ2-3; V: TRBV28; CDR3: CASSLPLDVISTDTQYF
J: TRBJ2-7; V: TRBV5-1; CDR3: CASSSGLAEIYEQYF
J: TRBJ2-1; V: TRBV5-1; CDR3: CASPDDNNEQFF
J: TRBJ2-6; V: TRBV4-2; CDR3: CASSPIRGTGANVLTF
J: TRBJ2-7; V: TRBV20-1; CDR3: CSASLHLGSYEQYF
J: TRBJ2-1; V: TRBV9; CDR3: CASSYSGGDYNEQFF
J: TRBJ2-7; V: TRBV29-1; CDR3: CSVVSETYEQYF
J: TRBJ1-2; V: TRBV20-1; CDR3: CSARVEDYGYTF
J: TRBJ1-2; V: TRBV10-3; CDR3: CAISESNGGQDYGYTF
J: TRBJ2-7; V: TRBV6-5; CDR3: CAGGTDSYEQYF
J: TRBJ2-7; V: TRBV7-6; CDR3: CASSLGTTYEQYF
J: TRBJ2-5; V: TRBV28; CDR3: CASSLYSGVQETQYF
J: TRBJ1-1; V: TRBV7-9; CDR3: CASSLGLGLITEAFF
J: TRBJ2-5; V: TRBV7-8; CDR3: CASSLGPTGNQETQYF
J: TRBJ2-7; V: TRBV15; CDR3: CATSRGRGLSYEQYF
J: TRBJ2-1; V: TRBV6-5; CDR3: CASIGGSWSSYNEQFF
J: TRBJ2-1; V: TRBV29-1; CDR3: CSVDWGANEQFF
J: TRBJ1-2; V: TRBV29-1; CDR3: CSVLDRDYGYTF
J: TRBJ2-5; V: TRBV29-1; CDR3: CSVRSGYQETQYF
J: TRBJ2-7; V: TRBV5-1; CDR3: CASSGQGYEQYF
J: TRBJ2-7; V: TRBV12-3/TRBV12-4; CDR3: CASSLVGRAGDPLPNYEQYF
J: TRBJ2-2; V: TRBV29-1; CDR3: CSAEPGEVGELFF
J: TRBJ2-3; V: TRBV16; CDR3: CASSQSEDTQYF
J: TRBJ1-2; V: TRBV7-8; CDR3: CASSQRTGSSGYTF
J: TRBJ1-1; V: TRBV7-7; CDR3: CASSPRMNTEAFF
J: TRBJ1-1; V: TRBV7-9; CDR3: CASSPGLGAGTEAFF
J: TRBJ2-3; V: TRBV5-1; CDR3: CASSLDQGTTDTQYF
J: TRBJ2-7; V: TRBV7-9; CDR3: CASSFRDRVHEQYF
J: TRBJ2-3; V: TRBV29-1; CDR3: CSVRSPDTQYF
J: TRBJ2-7; V: TRBV7-6; CDR3: CASRPGTGHEQYF